This TCR beta chain comes out of a study of CD8+ T cells in alopecia areata. Treatment indicated: oral pan-JAK inhibitor, 5-10 mg twice daily. Reverse transcription of extracted RNA yielded cDNA, which provided the sequencing template. TCRdb keeps only in-frame clones here, not all; method: immunoSEQ multiplex PCR. The table lists under 300,000 clones, 60% of them singletons, with roughly 0.93% in the top ten. Trimming left V 10 bases short and J 1 base short, with 14 bases between. Germline values: CDR1 MDHEN, CDR2 SYDVKM. The CDR3 covers 13 residues. The chain carries TRBV28 and TRBJ2-7; no clear D. Source: CD4+ T cells sorted from blood, taken around week 53, from a patient treated with tofacitinib. The clonotype was recovered from a human donor with alopecia areata. CDR3: CANLTVDSYEQYF. In nucleotides, the CDR3 is TGTGCCAACCTTACGGTTGATTCCTACGAGCAGTACTTC.